One and the same sample provided the 29 T cell receptor beta chains below, sequenced in a study of blood T cells in healthy people across ages. It was with a sample-barcoded 5' primer and a J-beta primer mix that a second PCR of roughly 7 to 11 cycles was run. TCRdb reanalysed the 5' RACE reads using MiXCR and keeps one entry per CDR3 protein. The data show hundreds of thousands of distinct CDR3 sequences, around 49% seen once. Sequenced sample: blood. The source is a woman aged 55-69 years in good health.

This chain links TRBV20-1 with TRBJ2-7; 9 bases agree with TRBD2. Germline lookup yields CDR1 DFQATT and CDR2 SNEGSKA (reference sequence). CDR3 length: 16 residues. The ends lost 5 bases at V and 2 bases at J; junction bases unmatched: 13. DNA of the CDR3: TGCAGTGCTCCCACTAGCGGGCCAAGTATAACCTACGAGCAGTACTTC. Its translation: CSAPTSGPSITYEQYF.

This clonotype was counted between two and nine times. The chain couples TRBV4-3 to TRBJ1-6; D perhaps matches TRBD1 (6 bases). V lost 0 bases to trimming and J lost 6 bases, with 18 bases between them. Looked up from germline, CDR1 is LGHNA and CDR2 is YSLEER. The CDR3 loop spans 18 amino acids. Here the CDR3 DNA reads TGCGCCAGCAGCCAAGAGCTGACTCAGGACAGTCCTAATTCACCCCTCCACTTT. It codes for CASSQELTQDSPNSPLHF.

This clonotype was seen more than once but under ten times. The rearrangement uses TRBV10-2 and TRBJ2-2, with TRBD2 matching 9 bases. V lost 4 bases, J lost 2 bases, and 5 bases stayed unmatched. This CDR3 has 16 residues. Germline V gene data show CDR1 as WSHSY and CDR2 as SAAADI. CDR3 DNA: TGCGCCAGCAGTGGGCCGGGACTAGCAAACACCGGGGAGCTGTTTTTT. It translates to CASSGPGLANTGELFF.

The J gene is TRBJ2-4, the V gene TRBV7-2; D is ambiguous. The J call could be wrong; TRBJ2-5 is a better fit for the DNA end. The CDR3 has 14 residues. Per the germline V gene, CDR1 is SGHTA and CDR2 is FQGNSA. In DNA form, the CDR3 reads TGTGCCAGCAGCTTTAAGCGCGTGGGGGAGACCCAGTACTTC. It is translated as CASSFKRVGETQYF.

Only a few counts were recorded for this clonotype. The V call is TRBV20-1, the J call TRBJ2-3; tentative D call: TRBD1 (5 bases). V dropped 3 bases and J dropped 0 bases, with 10 bases sitting between them. Germline assignment: CDR1 DFQATT and CDR2 SNEGSKA (reference sequence). The CDR3 covers 14 residues. In DNA, the CDR3 is TGCAGTGCTAGTGGACACCTTAGCACAGATACGCAGTATTTT. Its translation is CSASGHLSTDTQYF.

This clonotype has more than one count but fewer than ten. The chain carries TRBV29-1 and TRBJ1-2; 9 nucleotides match TRBD1. The germline CDR1 and CDR2 sequences are SQVTM and ANQGSEA. This CDR3 has 14 residues. Germline trimming cut 7 bases from V and 0 bases from J; bases unmatched to any gene: 6. The CDR3 sequence is CSGLDRGANYGYTF. CDR3 coding DNA: TGCAGCGGATTGGACAGGGGAGCTAACTATGGCTACACCTTC.

This clonotype was detected a few times. This chain connects TRBV7-6 to TRBJ2-4; the D gene is possibly TRBD1 (6 bases). With the DNA end fitting TRBJ2-7 better, the J assignment may be wrong. Germline V gene lookup returns CDR1 SGHVS and CDR2 FNYEAQ. The CDR3 totals 12 residues. CDR3 residues: CASSLQGHEQYF. The CDR3 region has the DNA TGTGCCAGCAGCTTACAGGGGCACGAGCAGTACTTC.

In this sample, this clonotype turned up a few times. This chain links TRBV7-2 with TRBJ2-7, with D maybe TRBD1 (5 bases). The V and J ends lost 6 bases and 3 bases respectively, with 18 bases between them. CDR1 and CDR2 from the germline V gene are SGHTA and FQGNSA. This CDR3 contains 15 residues. Here the CDR3 DNA reads TGTGCCAGCAGAATCACGAGCGCAGGGTTCTACGAGCAGTACTTC. Translated: CASRITSAGFYEQYF. The complete variable domain, with remaining parts taken from reference TRBV7-2 and TRBJ2-7, reads GAGVSQSPSNKVTEKGKDVELRCDPISGHTALYWYRQSLGQGLEFLIYFQGNSAPDKSGLPSDRFSAERTGGSVSTLTIQRTQQEDSAVYLCASRITSAGFYEQYFGPGTRLTVT.

The chain recombines TRBV30 with TRBJ2-5; tentatively, D is TRBD1 (6 bases). The CDR3 consists of 18 residues. Looked up from germline, CDR1 is GTSNPN and CDR2 is SVGIG (reference sequence). Between the trimmed V and J ends, which lost 0 bases and 5 bases, there was a span of 25 bases. The CDR3 nucleotides are TGTGCCTGGAGTGTTTATGCGTCTGTGCAGACAGGTTCGGAGACCCAGTACTTC. This translates into CAWSVYASVQTGSETQYF.

The rearrangement joins TRBV20-1 to TRBJ1-1; possibly TRBD1 for D (5 bases). This CDR3 region has 14 residues. V lost 0 bases and J 7 bases, leaving 15 bases between the germline ends. Germline CDR1 is DFQATT and CDR2 is SNEGSKA (reference sequence). CDR3 sequence reads: CSARDGGRTLEAFF. The CDR3 nucleotides read TGCAGTGCTAGAGATGGGGGGAGGACACTTGAAGCTTTCTTT.

Written as DNA, the CDR3 is TGCGCCACCAAGCGGGACTACAATGAGCAGTTCTTC. This gives the protein CATKRDYNEQFF. The V gene is TRBV5-1, the J gene TRBJ2-1; 7 positions agree with TRBD2. The CDR3 is 12 residues long. V shed 9 bases and J 3 bases; nucleotides not matched to a gene: 3. The germline V gene encodes CDR1 SGHRS and CDR2 YFSETQ.

V and J are TRBV20-1 and TRBJ2-2; 8 nucleotides match TRBD1. V lost 1 base, J lost 6 bases, and 7 bases stayed unmatched. The CDR3 is 15 residues long. Germline loops: CDR1 DFQATT, CDR2 SNEGSKA (reference sequence). The CDR3 coding sequence is TGCAGTGCTAGAGTCACAGGGGGGATCGCCGGGGAGCTGTTTTTT. It codes for CSARVTGGIAGELFF.

This chain connects TRBV20-1 to TRBJ2-5; D not certain. The J call may not be correct, given that the DNA end is closer to TRBJ2-7. The CDR3 runs 12 residues. Germline V lookup: CDR1 DFQATT, CDR2 SNEGSKA (reference sequence). This CDR3 reads CSARVLSREQYF. DNA of the CDR3: TGCAGTGCTAGAGTGTTGAGCCGCGAGCAGTACTTC.

The CDR3 here is CASSFRGEGFLSYNEQYF. The CDR3 nucleotides read TGTGCCAGCAGTTTTAGGGGGGAGGGATTTTTATCCTACAATGAGCAGTACTTC. The chain has TRBV28 and TRBJ2-1; tentative D call: TRBD2 (7 bases). The closer fit of TRBJ2-7 to the DNA end suggests the J call may be wrong. Germline CDR1 MDHEN, CDR2 SYDVKM. This CDR3 comprises 18 residues.

This clonotype showed up just a few times. V is TRBV20-1 and J is TRBJ2-4, with 12 bases lining up with TRBD2. The CDR3 runs to 15 residues. V lost 2 bases to trimming and J lost 8 bases; unmatched junction nucleotides: 7. Germline CDR1 reads DFQATT; CDR2 reads SNEGSKA (reference sequence). This CDR3 reads CSARPRTSGTDIQYF. Here the CDR3 DNA reads TGCAGTGCTAGACCAAGGACTAGCGGGACGGACATTCAGTACTTC.

This chain uses TRBV7-9 with TRBJ2-1, with 7 positions matching TRBD2. Germline-derived CDR1 and CDR2 are SEHNR and FQNEAQ (reference sequence). Trimming cost V 5 bases and J 8 bases; bases outside gene matches: 18. CDR3 size: 17 residues. The CDR3 here is CASSPTSSGSRRDEQFF. Here the CDR3 DNA reads TGTGCCAGCAGCCCAACCTCTAGCGGTTCGAGGCGGGATGAGCAGTTCTTC. Using reference TRBV7-9 and TRBJ2-1 for the parts outside the CDR3, the full variable domain is DTGVSQNPRHKITKRGQNVTFRCDPISEHNRLYWYRQTLGQGPEFLTYFQNEAQLEKSRLLSDRFSAERPKGSFSTLEIQRTEQGDSAMYLCASSPTSSGSRRDEQFFGPGTRLTVL.

This clonotype was seen a few times. The chain recombines TRBV4-3 with TRBJ1-2; D unresolved. The CDR3 is made up of 14 amino acids. Trimming took 1 base from V and 8 from J, leaving 14 bases between them. Germline lookup yields CDR1 LGHNA and CDR2 YSLEER. CDR3: CASSQVKDDLGYTF. For the CDR3, the DNA is TGCGCCAGCAGCCAAGTGAAGGACGACTTAGGCTACACCTTC.

The table lists this clonotype with a few counts. This chain uses TRBV4-1 with TRBJ2-1; no definite D call. The CDR3 has 13 residues. Trimming removed 0 bases at V and 7 bases at J, with 7 bases between. The germline V gene encodes CDR1 MGHRA and CDR2 YSYEKL. CDR3 sequence: CASSQESPNEQFF. As DNA, the CDR3 is TGCGCCAGCAGCCAAGAATCCCCGAATGAGCAGTTCTTC.

The sample holds a few counts of this clonotype. The chain links TRBV4-2 to TRBJ2-7, with TRBD1 matching over 9 bases. The CDR3 sequence is 16 residues long. Germline V gives CDR1 LGHNA, CDR2 YNFKEQ. With V trimmed by 1 base and J by 7 bases, 11 bases remained unmatched. As DNA, the CDR3 is TGTGCCAGCAGCCAAGGGGACAGGGTATCGAGCGATGAGCAGTACTTC. It translates to CASSQGDRVSSDEQYF.

The chain has TRBV3-1 and TRBJ2-1; D remains unclear. The CDR3 is 13 residues long. Trimming took 3 bases from V and 4 from J, leaving 7 bases between them. In germline, CDR1 is LGHDT, CDR2 YNNKEL (reference sequence). CDR3 DNA: TGTGCCAGCAGCCAGACTGTATACAATGAGCAGTTCTTC. Amino acid sequence: CASSQTVYNEQFF.

This clonotype turned up a few times. V usage is TRBV7-7 and J usage is TRBJ2-7, with a tentative D call TRBD2 (7 bases). V was clipped by 5 bases and J by 2 bases, with 16 bases between them. This CDR3 is 15 amino acids long. Germline CDR1 SSHAT, CDR2 FNYEAQ (reference sequence). The CDR3 nucleotides read TGTGCCAGCAGCCCGGGGAGCGGGACAACCTACGAGCAGTACTTC. Its translation: CASSPGSGTTYEQYF.

This clonotype was detected a few times. The chain links TRBV15 to TRBJ2-3; the match to TRBD2 covers 8 bases. Germline-derived CDR1 and CDR2 are LNHNV and YYDKDF (reference sequence). With 0 bases clipped from V and 4 bases from J, the junction kept 6 bases outside the gene matches. The CDR3 is 16 residues long. The CDR3 sequence is CATSRDQAGVADTQYF. DNA of the CDR3: TGTGCCACCAGCAGAGATCAAGCGGGAGTTGCAGATACGCAGTATTTT.

In this sample, this clonotype turned up once. Compared with germline, one end of the junction differs, possibly owing to a read error. The V gene is TRBV7-6, the J gene TRBJ1-2; a weak D match, TRBD1 (6 bases). Germline CDR1 reads SGHVS; CDR2 reads FNYEAQ. This CDR3 is built from 14 residues. The CDR3 is CASSLITGNYGHTF. In DNA, the CDR3 is TGTGCCAGCAGCTTAATCACAGGGAACTATGGCCACACCTTC.

The CDR3 bases are TGTGCCAGCACCGCGGCAGGGGGCGTAGAGACCCAGTACTTC. Residues: CASTAAGGVETQYF. V and J are TRBV7-9 and TRBJ2-5; 8 bases fit TRBD1. Looked up from germline, CDR1 is SEHNR and CDR2 is FQNEAQ (reference sequence). The CDR3 runs to 14 residues. V was pared by 7 bases and J by 4 bases, with 8 bases of the junction left unmatched.

The chain joins TRBV5-1 to TRBJ2-2; either TRBD1 or TRBD2 may supply D (5 bases each). The germline gives CDR1 SGHRS, CDR2 YFSETQ. The CDR3 loop spans 16 amino acids. V lost 3 bases and J lost 1, with 13 bases in between. CDR3 loop: CASSSTGRRNTGELFF. DNA for the CDR3: TGCGCCAGCAGCTCGACGGGGCGCAGGAACACCGGGGAGCTGTTTTTT. Complete variable domain (other parts from reference TRBV5-1 and TRBJ2-2): KAGVTQTPRYLIKTRGQQVTLSCSPISGHRSVSWYQQTPGQGLQFLFEYFSETQRNKGNFPGRFSGRQFSNSRSEMNVSTLELGDSALYLCASSSTGRRNTGELFFGEGSRLTVL.

This clonotype was counted only a few times. In DNA form, the CDR3 reads TGTGCCATTATACAGGGGAGCTCCTATAATTCACCCCTCCACTTT. Translating it yields CAIIQGSSYNSPLHF. J is TRBJ1-6 and V is TRBV6-1; 7 bases line up with TRBD1. The CDR3 contains 15 residues. CDR1 MNHNS and CDR2 SASEGT come from the germline V gene. The junction had 6 bases not matched to a gene; V was cut back by 10 bases and J by 0 bases.

The V call is TRBV20-1, the J call TRBJ2-3; 13 nucleotides match TRBD2. CDR3 length: 16 residues. V dropped 6 bases and J dropped 2; count of bases not matched to a gene: 8. Germline V lookup: CDR1 DFQATT, CDR2 SNEGSKA (reference sequence). The CDR3 bases are TGCAGTGCGGGACCGGGACTAGCGGGGATCACAGATACGCAGTATTTT. This sequence encodes CSAGPGLAGITDTQYF.

The chain couples TRBV4-3 to TRBJ2-5; TRBD2 agrees at 12 bases. Germline V CDR1 and CDR2: LGHNA, YSLEER. With V trimmed by 4 bases and J by 2 bases, 5 bases remained unmatched. This CDR3 has 16 residues. CDR3 bases: TGCGCCAGCAGCCCGTCGACTAGCGGGAGTCAAGAGACCCAGTACTTC. The encoded protein is CASSPSTSGSQETQYF.

V usage is TRBV11-3 and J usage is TRBJ2-1; tentatively, D is TRBD2 (5 bases). This CDR3 spans 13 amino acids. The germline V and J ends were trimmed by 6 bases and 7 bases, with 13 bases remaining between them. CDR1 is SGHNT, CDR2 YENEEA, per germline. The CDR3 region is CASRGSKGNEQFF. For the CDR3, the DNA is TGTGCCAGCAGGGGGAGTAAAGGGAATGAGCAGTTCTTC.